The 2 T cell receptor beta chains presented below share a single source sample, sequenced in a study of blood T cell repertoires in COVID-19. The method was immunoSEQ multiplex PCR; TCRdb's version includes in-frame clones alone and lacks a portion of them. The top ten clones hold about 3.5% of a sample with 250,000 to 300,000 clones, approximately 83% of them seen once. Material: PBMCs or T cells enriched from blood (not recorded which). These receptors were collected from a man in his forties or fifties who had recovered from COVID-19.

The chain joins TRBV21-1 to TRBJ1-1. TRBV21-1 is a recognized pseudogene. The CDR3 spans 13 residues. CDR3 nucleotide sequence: TGTGCCCGAGGGAAAGGGAGGTTACGGGAAGCTTTCTTT. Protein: CARGKGRLREAFF.

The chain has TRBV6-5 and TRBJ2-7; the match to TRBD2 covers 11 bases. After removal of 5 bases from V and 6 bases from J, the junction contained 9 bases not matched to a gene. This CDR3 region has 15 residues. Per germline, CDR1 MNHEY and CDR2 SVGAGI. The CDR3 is CASSRLAGPGSEQYF. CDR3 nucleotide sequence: TGTGCCAGCAGTCGACTAGCGGGGCCGGGTAGCGAGCAGTACTTC.